This TCR beta chain was sequenced in a study of T cells in localized non-small cell lung cancer. The study, taken as a whole, reports: The greatest T cell clonality was found in uninvolved adjacent lung (higher than in tumor). Owing to sequencing of a solitary tumor region, heterogeneity cannot be discounted. Greater blood T cell density accompanied longer overall survival. In adjacent lung appeared a median 57 of the top 100 tumor clones.

Worth noting for this clone: Its antigen is undetermined.

The method was immunoSEQ multiplex PCR; TCRdb's version includes in-frame clones alone and lacks a portion of them. The repertoire includes about 77,000 clones, more than 75% of them detected once, and 20% to 25% sits in the top ten. Germline CDR1 and CDR2: LGHNA and YNFKEQ. The CDR3 has 16 amino acids. The germline V and J ends were trimmed by 2 bases and 2 bases, with 16 bases remaining between them. V usage is TRBV4-2 and J usage is TRBJ2-7; no firm D call. The sequenced sample was peripheral blood, obtained before any cancer treatment. This receptor was taken from a woman aged 35 to 70 with stage I squamous cell lung carcinoma. The CDR3 nucleotides read TGTGCCAGCAGCCAAAGGGTTGAGAGTGGCCCCTACGAGCAGTACTTC. It is translated as CASSQRVESGPYEQYF.